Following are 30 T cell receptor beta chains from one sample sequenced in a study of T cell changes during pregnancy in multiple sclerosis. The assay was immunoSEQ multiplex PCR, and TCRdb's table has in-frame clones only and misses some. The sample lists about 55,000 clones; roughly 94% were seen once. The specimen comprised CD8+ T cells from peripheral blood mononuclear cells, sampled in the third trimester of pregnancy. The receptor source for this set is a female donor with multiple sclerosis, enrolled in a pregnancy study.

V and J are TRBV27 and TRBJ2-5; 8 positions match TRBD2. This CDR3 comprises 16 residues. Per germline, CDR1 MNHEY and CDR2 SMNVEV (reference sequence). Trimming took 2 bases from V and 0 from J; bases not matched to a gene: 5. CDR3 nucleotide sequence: TGTGCCAGCAGTTTAGCTAGCGGGCCGTACCAAGAGACCCAGTACTTC. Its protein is CASSLASGPYQETQYF.

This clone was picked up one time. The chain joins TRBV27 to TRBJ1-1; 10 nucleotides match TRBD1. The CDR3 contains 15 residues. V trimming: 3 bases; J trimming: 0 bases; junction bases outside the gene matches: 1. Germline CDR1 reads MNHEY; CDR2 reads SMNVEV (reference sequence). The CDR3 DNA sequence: TGTGCCAGCAGTTTCGGGACAGGGGTGAACACTGAAGCTTTCTTT. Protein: CASSFGTGVNTEAFF.

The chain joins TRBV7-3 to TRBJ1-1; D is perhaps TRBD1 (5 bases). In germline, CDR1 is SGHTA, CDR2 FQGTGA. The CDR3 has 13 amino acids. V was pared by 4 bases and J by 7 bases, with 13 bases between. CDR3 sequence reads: CASSSSGGSEAFF. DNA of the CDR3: TGTGCCAGCAGCTCCTCCGGGGGGAGTGAAGCTTTCTTT.

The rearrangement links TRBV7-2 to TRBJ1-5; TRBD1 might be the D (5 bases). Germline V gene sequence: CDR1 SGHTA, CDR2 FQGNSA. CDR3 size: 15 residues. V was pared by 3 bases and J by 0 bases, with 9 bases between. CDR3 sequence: CASSFDSFSNQPQHF. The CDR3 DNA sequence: TGTGCCAGCAGCTTTGACAGTTTTAGCAATCAGCCCCAGCATTTT.

The CDR3 protein is CASSLARGAGANTGELFF. DNA for the CDR3: TGCGCCAGCAGCTTGGCCCGTGGGGCAGGGGCAAACACCGGGGAGCTGTTTTTT. V usage is TRBV5-1 and J usage is TRBJ2-2; a weak D match, TRBD1 (6 bases). V shed 0 bases and J shed 2 bases, with 17 bases lying between them. The germline V gene encodes CDR1 SGHRS and CDR2 YFSETQ. The CDR3 length is 18 residues.

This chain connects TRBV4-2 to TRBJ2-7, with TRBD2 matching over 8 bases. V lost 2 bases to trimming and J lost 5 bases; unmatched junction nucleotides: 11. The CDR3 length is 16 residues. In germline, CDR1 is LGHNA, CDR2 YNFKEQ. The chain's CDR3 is CASSQHNSGIENEQYF. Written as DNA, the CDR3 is TGTGCCAGCAGCCAACACAATAGCGGGATTGAGAACGAGCAGTACTTC.

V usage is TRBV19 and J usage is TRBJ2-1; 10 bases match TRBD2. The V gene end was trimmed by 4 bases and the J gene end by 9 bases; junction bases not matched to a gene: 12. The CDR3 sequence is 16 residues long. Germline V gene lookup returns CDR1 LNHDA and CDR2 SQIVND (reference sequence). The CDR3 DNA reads TGTGCCAGTAGTACACAGCGGGAGGGCCGATCCGGTGAGCAGTTCTTC. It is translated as CASSTQREGRSGEQFF.

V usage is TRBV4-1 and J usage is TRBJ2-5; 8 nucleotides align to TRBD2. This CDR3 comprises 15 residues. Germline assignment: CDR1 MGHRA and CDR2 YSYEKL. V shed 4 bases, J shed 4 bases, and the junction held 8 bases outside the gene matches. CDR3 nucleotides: TGCGCCAGCAGCCTCCCTGCGAGCGGGGGAGAGACCCAGTACTTC. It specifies CASSLPASGGETQYF.

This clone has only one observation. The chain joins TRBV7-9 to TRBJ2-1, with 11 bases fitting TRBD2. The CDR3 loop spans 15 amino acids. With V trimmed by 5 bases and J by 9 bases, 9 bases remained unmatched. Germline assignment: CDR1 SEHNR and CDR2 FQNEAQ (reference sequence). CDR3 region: CASSQPSGRLREQFF. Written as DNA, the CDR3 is TGTGCCAGCAGCCAGCCTAGCGGGAGGTTGCGTGAGCAGTTCTTC.

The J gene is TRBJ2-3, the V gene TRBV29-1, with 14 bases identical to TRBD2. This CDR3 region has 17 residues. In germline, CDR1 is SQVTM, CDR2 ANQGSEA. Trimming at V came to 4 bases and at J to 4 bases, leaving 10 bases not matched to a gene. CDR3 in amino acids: CSVVGGLAGGNADTQYF. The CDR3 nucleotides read TGCAGCGTTGTTGGCGGACTAGCGGGAGGCAACGCAGATACGCAGTATTTT.

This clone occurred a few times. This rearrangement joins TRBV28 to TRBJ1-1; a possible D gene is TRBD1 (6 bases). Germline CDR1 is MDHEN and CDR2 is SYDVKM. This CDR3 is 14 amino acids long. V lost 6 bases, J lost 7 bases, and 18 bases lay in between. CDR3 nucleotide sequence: TGTGCCAGCAGCCCCAGGCGGGGGGCGGTTGAAGCTTTCTTT. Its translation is CASSPRRGAVEAFF.

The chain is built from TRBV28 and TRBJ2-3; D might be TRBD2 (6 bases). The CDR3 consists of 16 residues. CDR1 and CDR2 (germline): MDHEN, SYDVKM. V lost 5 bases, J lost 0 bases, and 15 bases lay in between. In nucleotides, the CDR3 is TGTGCCAGCAGTACTAGCCGGGAAGGCAGCACAGATACGCAGTATTTT. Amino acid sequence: CASSTSREGSTDTQYF.

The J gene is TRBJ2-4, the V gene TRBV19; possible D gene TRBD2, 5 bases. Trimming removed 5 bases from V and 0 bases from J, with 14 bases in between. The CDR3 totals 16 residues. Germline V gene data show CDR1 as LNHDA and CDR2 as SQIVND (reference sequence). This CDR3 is CASSWKSGIAKNIQYF. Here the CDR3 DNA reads TGTGCCAGTAGTTGGAAAAGCGGAATAGCCAAAAACATTCAGTACTTC.

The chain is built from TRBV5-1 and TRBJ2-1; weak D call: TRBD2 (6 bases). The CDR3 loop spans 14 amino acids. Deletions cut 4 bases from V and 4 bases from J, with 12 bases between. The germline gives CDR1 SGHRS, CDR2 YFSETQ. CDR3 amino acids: CASSQPGGYNEQFF. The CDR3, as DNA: TGCGCCAGCAGCCAACCCGGGGGATACAATGAGCAGTTCTTC.

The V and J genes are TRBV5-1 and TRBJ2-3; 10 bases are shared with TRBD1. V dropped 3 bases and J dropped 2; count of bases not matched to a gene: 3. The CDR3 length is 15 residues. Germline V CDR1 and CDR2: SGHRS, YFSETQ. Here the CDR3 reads CASSSGQGSTDTQYF. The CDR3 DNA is TGCGCCAGCAGCTCGGGACAGGGGTCCACAGATACGCAGTATTTT.

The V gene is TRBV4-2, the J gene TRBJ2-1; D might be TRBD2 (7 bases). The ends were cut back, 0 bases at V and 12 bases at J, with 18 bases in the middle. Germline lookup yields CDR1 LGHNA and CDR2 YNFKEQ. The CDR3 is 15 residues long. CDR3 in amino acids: CASSQDLSGGGGQFF. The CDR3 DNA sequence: TGTGCCAGCAGCCAAGACTTATCGGGGGGAGGGGGGCAGTTCTTC.

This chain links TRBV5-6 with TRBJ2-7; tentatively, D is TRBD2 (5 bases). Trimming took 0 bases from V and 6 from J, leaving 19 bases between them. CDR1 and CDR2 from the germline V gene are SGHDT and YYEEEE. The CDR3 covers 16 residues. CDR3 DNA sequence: TGTGCCAGCAGCTTGGCGAGTTCGGGGTGGCGGGTCGAGCAGTACTTC. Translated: CASSLASSGWRVEQYF. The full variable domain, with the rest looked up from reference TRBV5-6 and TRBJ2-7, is DAGVTQSPTHLIKTRGQQVTLRCSPKSGHDTVSWYQQALGQGPQFIFQYYEEEERQRGNFPDRFSGHQFPNYSSELNVNALLLGDSALYLCASSLASSGWRVEQYFGPGTRLTVT.

DNA for the CDR3: TGTGCCAGCAGCGAAGACAGGGGCATAGATACGCAGTATTTT. It is translated as CASSEDRGIDTQYF. This chain uses TRBV9 with TRBJ2-3, with 8 nucleotides matching TRBD1. Looked up from germline, CDR1 is SGDLS and CDR2 is YYNGEE. The ends lost 3 bases at V and 5 bases at J; junction bases unmatched: 5. CDR3 length equals 14 residues.

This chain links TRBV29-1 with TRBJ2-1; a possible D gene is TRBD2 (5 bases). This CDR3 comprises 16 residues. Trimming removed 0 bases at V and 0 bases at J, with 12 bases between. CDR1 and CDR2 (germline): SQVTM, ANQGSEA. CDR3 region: CSVEDHSGSSYNEQFF. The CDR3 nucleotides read TGCAGCGTTGAAGATCACAGCGGTAGCTCCTACAATGAGCAGTTCTTC.

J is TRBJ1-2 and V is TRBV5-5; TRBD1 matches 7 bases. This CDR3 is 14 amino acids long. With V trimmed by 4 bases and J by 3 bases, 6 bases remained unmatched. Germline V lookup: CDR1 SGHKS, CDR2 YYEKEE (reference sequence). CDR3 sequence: CASSIPGTDYGYTF. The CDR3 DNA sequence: TGTGCCAGCAGCATTCCCGGGACAGACTATGGCTACACCTTC.

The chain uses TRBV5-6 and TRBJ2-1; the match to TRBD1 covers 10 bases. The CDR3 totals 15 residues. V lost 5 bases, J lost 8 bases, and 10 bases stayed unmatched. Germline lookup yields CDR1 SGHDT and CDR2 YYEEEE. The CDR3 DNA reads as TGTGCCAGCAGACCGACGGGACAGGGGAATGATGAGCAGTTCTTC. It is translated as CASRPTGQGNDEQFF.

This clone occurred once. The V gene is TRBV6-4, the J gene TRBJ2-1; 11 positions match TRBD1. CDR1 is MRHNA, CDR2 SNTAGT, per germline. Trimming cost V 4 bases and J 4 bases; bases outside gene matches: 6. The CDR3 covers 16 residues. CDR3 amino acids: CASSASGTGGYNEQFF. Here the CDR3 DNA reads TGTGCCAGCAGTGCATCCGGGACAGGGGGATACAATGAGCAGTTCTTC.

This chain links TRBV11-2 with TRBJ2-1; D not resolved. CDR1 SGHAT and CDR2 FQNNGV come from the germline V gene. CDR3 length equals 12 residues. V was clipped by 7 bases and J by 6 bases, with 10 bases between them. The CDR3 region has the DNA TGTGCCAGCACGTACTCGAGCAATGAGCAGTTCTTC. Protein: CASTYSSNEQFF.

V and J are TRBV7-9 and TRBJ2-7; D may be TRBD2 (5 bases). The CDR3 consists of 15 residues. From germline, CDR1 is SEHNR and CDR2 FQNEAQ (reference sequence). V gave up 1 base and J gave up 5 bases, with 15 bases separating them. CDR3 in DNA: TGTGCCAGCAGCTTAGACAGCGGACTGCTGCACGAGCAGTACTTC. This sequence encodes CASSLDSGLLHEQYF.

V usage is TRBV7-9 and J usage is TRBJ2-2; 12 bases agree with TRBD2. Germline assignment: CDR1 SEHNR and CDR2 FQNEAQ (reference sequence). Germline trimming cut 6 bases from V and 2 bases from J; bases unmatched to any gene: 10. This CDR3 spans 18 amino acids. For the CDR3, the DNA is TGTGCCAGCAGGCGAGAACTAGCGGGAGGTCCCAACACCGGGGAGCTGTTTTTT. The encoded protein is CASRRELAGGPNTGELFF.

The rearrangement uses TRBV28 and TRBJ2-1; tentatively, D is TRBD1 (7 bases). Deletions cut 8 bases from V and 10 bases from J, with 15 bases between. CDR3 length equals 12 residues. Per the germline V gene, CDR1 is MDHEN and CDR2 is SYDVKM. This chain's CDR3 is CASGRGEWEQFF. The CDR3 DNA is TGTGCCAGCGGCAGGGGGGAGTGGGAGCAGTTCTTC.

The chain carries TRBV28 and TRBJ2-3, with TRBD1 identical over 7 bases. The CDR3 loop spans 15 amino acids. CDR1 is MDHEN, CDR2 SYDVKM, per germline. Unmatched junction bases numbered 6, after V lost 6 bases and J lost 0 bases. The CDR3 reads CASRGRQGSTDTQYF. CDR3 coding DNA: TGTGCCAGCAGGGGAAGACAGGGAAGCACAGATACGCAGTATTTT.

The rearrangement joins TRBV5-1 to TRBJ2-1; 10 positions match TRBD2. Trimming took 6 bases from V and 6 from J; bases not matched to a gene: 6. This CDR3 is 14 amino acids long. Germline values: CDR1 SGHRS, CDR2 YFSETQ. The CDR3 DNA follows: TGCGCCAGCACTCAACTAGCGGGACGCAATGAGCAGTTCTTC. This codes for CASTQLAGRNEQFF.

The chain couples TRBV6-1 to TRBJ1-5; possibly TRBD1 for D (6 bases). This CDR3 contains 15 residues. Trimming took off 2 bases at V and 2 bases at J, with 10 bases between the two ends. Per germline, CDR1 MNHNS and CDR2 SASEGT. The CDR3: CASSETWTGNQPQHF. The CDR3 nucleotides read TGTGCCAGCAGTGAAACTTGGACAGGCAATCAGCCCCAGCATTTT.

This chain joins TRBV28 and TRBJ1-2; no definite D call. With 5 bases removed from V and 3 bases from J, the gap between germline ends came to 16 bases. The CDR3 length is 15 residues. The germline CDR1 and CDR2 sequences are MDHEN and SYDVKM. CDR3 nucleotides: TGTGCCAGCAGTGCCTCCAGGAAGTCTTACTATGGCTACACCTTC. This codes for CASSASRKSYYGYTF.